The 3 T cell receptor beta chains in this list originate from one sample, sequenced in a study of blood T cell repertoires in COVID-19. Sequencing used immunoSEQ multiplex PCR; TCRdb keeps in-frame clones, though not all of them. The sample carries some 300,000 clones, approximately 89% recorded once. The source material was PBMCs or T cells enriched from blood (not recorded which). These receptor sequences come from a woman in her 30s who had recovered from COVID-19.

This chain joins TRBV7-2 and TRBJ2-7, with D perhaps TRBD2 (5 bases). CDR1 SGHTA and CDR2 FQGNSA come from the germline V gene. V gave up 6 bases and J gave up 7 bases, with 22 bases separating them. The CDR3 spans 15 residues. The DNA for the CDR3 is TGTGCCAGCAGTGTTATCAAAACGAGGGCTGGGGAGCAGTACTTC. Protein product: CASSVIKTRAGEQYF.

Note on this clone: Other DNA sequences from this sample encode an identical CDR3 as well. The chain combines TRBV7-6 with TRBJ2-1, with 14 bases that match TRBD2. Germline trimming cut 3 bases from V and 0 bases from J; bases unmatched to any gene: 4. The CDR3 length is 18 residues. Looked up from germline, CDR1 is SGHVS and CDR2 is FNYEAQ. The CDR3 nucleotides read TGTGCCAGCAGCTTTAGGGGGACTAGCGGGAGCTCCTACAATGAGCAGTTCTTC. Its translation: CASSFRGTSGSSYNEQFF.

In its sample, this clone was seen a few times. This specimen includes other DNA sequences encoding the same CDR3. This chain joins TRBV5-6 and TRBJ1-2; 9 bases are a match to TRBD1. With V trimmed by 4 bases and J by 5 bases, 3 bases remained unmatched. This CDR3 comprises 13 residues. CDR1 SGHDT and CDR2 YYEEEE come from the germline V gene. The CDR3 DNA sequence: TGTGCCAGCAGCCCCGGACAGGGGTATGGCTACACCTTC. Its protein is CASSPGQGYGYTF.